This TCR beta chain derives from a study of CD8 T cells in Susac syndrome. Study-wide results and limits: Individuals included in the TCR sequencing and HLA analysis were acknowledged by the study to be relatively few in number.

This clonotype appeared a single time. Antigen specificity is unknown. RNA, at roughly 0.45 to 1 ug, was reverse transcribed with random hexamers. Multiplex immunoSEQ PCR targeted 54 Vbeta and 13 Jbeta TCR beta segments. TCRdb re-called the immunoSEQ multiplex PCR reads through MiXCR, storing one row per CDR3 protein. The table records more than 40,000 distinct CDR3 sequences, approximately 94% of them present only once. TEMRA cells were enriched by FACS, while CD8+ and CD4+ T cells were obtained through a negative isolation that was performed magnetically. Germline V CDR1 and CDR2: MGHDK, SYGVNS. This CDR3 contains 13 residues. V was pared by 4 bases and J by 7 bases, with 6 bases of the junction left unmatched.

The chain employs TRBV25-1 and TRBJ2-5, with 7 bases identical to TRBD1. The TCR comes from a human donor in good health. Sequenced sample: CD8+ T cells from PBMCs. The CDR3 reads CASSATGPGTQYF. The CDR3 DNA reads TGTGCCAGCAGTGCGACAGGGCCCGGGACCCAGTACTTC.